This entry lists 5 T cell receptor beta chains sequenced from one sample in a study of cytomegalovirus exposure and HLA in healthy donors. The PCR had 60 Vbeta and 13 Jbeta primers. The method was immunoSEQ multiplex PCR; TCRdb's version includes in-frame clones alone and lacks a portion of them. The sample yields about 140,000 clones, 60% to 85% seen once. The sequenced sample was PBMCs. The source is a male donor in good health and CMV-seronegative.

A note on this clone: Other DNA sequences from this sample encode an identical CDR3 as well. The rearrangement uses TRBV9 and TRBJ2-7; weak D call: TRBD2 (6 bases). This CDR3 is 12 amino acids long. In germline, CDR1 is SGDLS, CDR2 YYNGEE. Deletions cut 1 base from V and 5 bases from J, with 7 bases between. DNA of the CDR3: TGTGCCAGCAGCGTAACGGGGGACGAGCAGTACTTC. As protein: CASSVTGDEQYF.

The CDR3 nucleotides are TGTGCCAGTAAAAAGACCGGGACACCGGTCGGAGAGACCCAGTACTTC. Amino acid sequence: CASKKTGTPVGETQYF. The V call is TRBV19, the J call TRBJ2-5; D perhaps matches TRBD1 (6 bases). V was trimmed by 7 bases and J by 4 bases, leaving 22 bases between them. The CDR3 sequence is 16 residues long. Germline V gene sequence: CDR1 LNHDA, CDR2 SQIVND (reference sequence).

Points on this clone: The sample contains more than one DNA sequence encoding this CDR3. This chain joins TRBV25-1 and TRBJ1-1; a weak D match, TRBD1 (5 bases). Trimming left V 2 bases short and J 5 bases short, with 9 bases between. This CDR3 has 13 residues. Germline-derived CDR1 and CDR2 are MGHDK and SYGVNS. The CDR3, as DNA: TGTGCCAGCAGTGAAGTGGGGGGAACTGAAGCTTTCTTT. It translates to CASSEVGGTEAFF.

This rearrangement joins TRBV28 to TRBJ1-5; D is unresolved. CDR3 length: 8 amino acids. Germline loops: CDR1 MDHEN, CDR2 SYDVKM. Trimming stripped 11 bases from V and 9 bases from J, with 5 bases between. Here the CDR3 reads CAAGPQHF. The CDR3 DNA reads as TGTGCCGCCGGGCCCCAGCATTTT.

The chain recombines TRBV9 with TRBJ1-4; D may be TRBD1 (5 bases). V lost 0 bases and J 0 bases, leaving 12 bases between the germline ends. The length of the CDR3 is 17 residues. Germline CDR1 and CDR2: SGDLS and YYNGEE. CDR3 residues: CASSVEQGIATNEKLFF. CDR3 nucleotides: TGTGCCAGCAGCGTAGAGCAGGGTATTGCAACTAATGAAAAACTGTTTTTT.